The clone carrying this T cell receptor beta chain was counted ten times or more. Its cognate antigen is unknown. The sample is drawn from a study of spatial heterogeneity in lung cancer. Overall study results and limits: There were more appearances of ubiquitous expanded tumor TCRs in blood at resection than at follow-up.

There are 15 residues in the CDR3. Germline V gene data show CDR1 as GTSNPN and CDR2 as SVGIG (reference sequence). With V trimmed by 0 bases and J by 2 bases, 4 bases remained unmatched. Each TCR cDNA molecule bore a unique molecular identifier. TCRdb passed the 5' RACE reads through MiXCR, listing each CDR3 protein once. The sample carries 25,000 or so distinct CDR3 sequences, about 3.5% recorded once. Time point denoted: sample taken at primary tumor resection. Whole RNA, isolated from tumor, nontumor lung or frozen PBMC, was sequenced without prior sorting. The roughly 68 donors had untreated early-stage non-small cell lung cancer.

This specimen consisted of PBMCs, obtained at surgery. The chain combines TRBV30 with TRBJ2-3; 8 bases line up with TRBD2. The origin of this receptor is a female donor with early-stage non-small cell lung cancer. Here the CDR3 reads CAWSVAGRATDTQYF. The CDR3, as DNA: TGTGCCTGGAGTGTAGCCGGGAGGGCCACAGATACGCAGTATTTT.